This T cell receptor (beta chain) was sequenced in a study of long-term antiretroviral therapy in people with HIV. The assay used was immunoSEQ (version v3.0), run at survey level. A target of roughly 40,000-50,000 T-cell genomes per sample was set for sequencing. Sequencing was performed with immunoSEQ multiplex PCR; in TCRdb, only in-frame clones are kept and a portion is missing. The sample lists some 22,000 clones, around nine tenths occurring once. The study drew at least one pre-ART and at least two post-ART PBMC samples from every donor. Study-wide results and limits: After ART, diversity increased yet remained lower than transplant donor controls.

Of note for this clone: Its antigen is not identified.

The CDR3 runs 17 residues. Germline V lookup: CDR1 SGHTA, CDR2 FQGNSA. V shed 2 bases and J 4 bases; nucleotides not matched to a gene: 7. V usage is TRBV7-2 and J usage is TRBJ2-3; 12 bases are a match to TRBD2. Sequencing was performed on unsorted PBMCs, taken 2.3 years after starting antiretroviral therapy. The origin of this receptor is a man between 60 and 75 years old with HIV. The DNA for the CDR3 is TGTGCCAGCAGCTTACATGGACTAGCGGGGAATGCAGATACGCAGTATTTT. It translates to CASSLHGLAGNADTQYF.